The sequence of this T cell receptor (beta chain) was determined in a study of circulating CD8 cells and anti-PD-1 response in melanoma. The QIAseq Immune Repertoire TCR panel built the libraries from about 16 ng of total RNA. TCRdb independently ran MiXCR on the reads; one entry per CDR3 protein. The table has 1,200 or so distinct CDR3 sequences, roughly 6.3% seen once. This clonotype is medium-sized within its sample. Sorting of live CD3+CD8+TCRalphabeta+ cells by PD-1 and/or TIGIT gave four subsets. This sequence was found in a human donor with melanoma. The sample was CD8+ T cells from PBMCs, taken at baseline or after one month of anti-PD-1 therapy (not recorded which).

CDR3 nucleotide sequence: TGTGCCAGCAGCTGGGGACTAGCGGTGACAGATACGCAGTATTTT. Its protein is CASSWGLAVTDTQYF. The chain recombines TRBV7-3 with TRBJ2-3, with 11 positions matching TRBD2. The CDR3 contains 15 residues. Germline CDR1 SGHTA, CDR2 FQGTGA. J was trimmed by 3 bases and V by 4 bases; bases with no gene match: 3.